These 16 T cell receptor beta chains originate from one sample sequenced in a study of blood T cells in healthy people across ages. A sample-barcoded 5' primer and a J-beta primer mix were used in a second PCR of roughly 6 to 12 cycles. TCRdb reprocessed the 5' RACE reads with MiXCR, giving one entry per CDR3 protein. This table holds approximately 800,000 distinct CDR3 sequences, roughly 64% found once. Specimen: blood. The receptor source for this set is a man aged 30-40 years in good health.

This clonotype appeared a few times. J is TRBJ2-7 and V is TRBV20-1, with 11 bases fitting TRBD1. V trimming: 6 bases; J trimming: 7 bases; junction bases outside the gene matches: 8. Looked up from germline, CDR1 is DFQATT and CDR2 is SNEGSKA (reference sequence). The CDR3 spans 13 residues. CDR3 in DNA: TGCAGTGCATCGGGACAGGGGGTTAGGGAGCAGTACTTC. Translated, it gives CSASGQGVREQYF.

This clonotype has a handful of counts. The chain joins TRBV18 to TRBJ1-4; possibly TRBD1 for D (6 bases). V lost 6 bases and J lost 0, with 11 bases in between. The CDR3 is 15 residues long. CDR1 and CDR2 from the germline V gene are KGHSH and LQKENI. The CDR3 coding sequence is TGTGCCAGCTCCTTGGGGGCGGCAACTAATGAAAAACTGTTTTTT. Protein sequence: CASSLGAATNEKLFF.

V and J are TRBV20-1 and TRBJ2-1; D may be TRBD2 (5 bases). CDR1 and CDR2 (germline): DFQATT, SNEGSKA (reference sequence). The CDR3 has 14 residues. Between the trimmed V and J ends, which lost 6 bases and 1 base, there was a span of 13 bases. The CDR3 loop is CSAAGGTSYNEQFF. CDR3 bases: TGCAGTGCCGCGGGCGGAACGTCCTACAATGAGCAGTTCTTC.

This chain joins TRBV2 and TRBJ2-7; D gene uncertain. The end of the DNA is better explained by TRBJ2-5, so the J call may be wrong. The CDR3 is 12 residues long. Looked up from germline, CDR1 is SNHLY and CDR2 is FYNNEI. CDR3 protein: CASSGILETQYF. CDR3 bases: TGTGCCAGCAGTGGGATTTTGGAGACCCAGTACTTC.

The rearrangement uses TRBV4-2 and TRBJ2-1; 8 bases fit TRBD1. CDR3 length: 21 residues. CDR1 is LGHNA and CDR2 is YNFKEQ in the germline V gene. V was clipped by 2 bases and J by 0 bases; unmatched bases: 18. The CDR3 here is CASSQQVLGTGSPSSYNEQFF. CDR3 bases: TGTGCCAGCAGCCAACAGGTGCTTGGGACAGGCTCCCCCAGCTCCTACAATGAGCAGTTCTTC.

This chain connects TRBV7-2 to TRBJ2-4; a weak D match, TRBD1 (5 bases). The J call may be in error: the DNA end matches TRBJ2-7 better. The germline V gene encodes CDR1 SGHTA and CDR2 FQGNSA. This CDR3 is built from 15 residues. The CDR3 loop is CASSLEAGLSYEQYF. As DNA, the CDR3 is TGTGCCAGCAGCTTAGAGGCAGGGTTATCCTACGAGCAGTACTTC.

In DNA form, the CDR3 reads TGTGCCAGCAGCTTAGGATCCAGGGCGATTGGCGGCTACACCTTC. Translated, it gives CASSLGSRAIGGYTF. This chain uses TRBV13 with TRBJ1-2; possibly TRBD1 for D (5 bases). There are 15 residues in the CDR3. Deletions cut 0 bases from V and 8 bases from J, with 16 bases between. Germline loops: CDR1 PRHDT, CDR2 FYEKMQ (reference sequence).

The chain recombines TRBV7-9 with TRBJ1-2, with D tentatively TRBD1 (5 bases). Trimming pared 5 bases from V and 7 bases from J, leaving 11 bases between. CDR1 and CDR2 from the germline V gene are SEHNR and FQNEAQ (reference sequence). The CDR3 contains 12 residues. The CDR3 protein is CASSTDSFGYTF. CDR3 coding DNA: TGTGCCAGCAGCACCGACAGCTTTGGCTACACCTTC.

The chain uses TRBV6-1 and TRBJ2-3, with D possibly matching TRBD1 (5 bases). The CDR3 totals 15 residues. Germline V gene lookup returns CDR1 MNHNS and CDR2 SASEGT. Trimming took 2 bases from V and 5 from J, leaving 14 bases between them. CDR3 in amino acids: CASSEISRALDTQYF. CDR3 nucleotides: TGTGCCAGCAGTGAAATAAGCAGGGCTCTAGATACGCAGTATTTT.

The chain is built from TRBV4-3 and TRBJ2-1; D possibly corresponds to TRBD2 (5 bases). The CDR3 is 16 amino acids. Trimming removed 0 bases from V and 3 bases from J, with 12 bases in between. The germline V gene encodes CDR1 LGHNA and CDR2 YSLEER. The DNA of the CDR3 is TGCGCCAGCAGCCAAGATTCAAGCGGCTTCTACAATGAGCAGTTCTTC. Translated, it gives CASSQDSSGFYNEQFF.

This clonotype was observed once. The V call is TRBV5-1, the J call TRBJ1-5; D gene unclear. The CDR3 sequence is 16 residues long. Trimming removed 0 bases at V and 0 bases at J, with 10 bases between. Germline values: CDR1 SGHRS, CDR2 YFSETQ. CDR3 in DNA: TGCGCCAGCAGCTTGGGGGTAGGATTTAGCAATCAGCCCCAGCATTTT. This sequence encodes CASSLGVGFSNQPQHF. The whole variable domain, remainder taken from reference TRBV5-1 and TRBJ1-5, is KAGVTQTPRYLIKTRGQQVTLSCSPISGHRSVSWYQQTPGQGLQFLFEYFSETQRNKGNFPGRFSGRQFSNSRSEMNVSTLELGDSALYLCASSLGVGFSNQPQHFGDGTRLSIL.

The V call is TRBV7-9, the J call TRBJ2-7, with a possible D match to TRBD2 (5 bases). Trimming cost V 8 bases and J 2 bases, with 16 bases left between them. Germline-derived CDR1 and CDR2 are SEHNR and FQNEAQ (reference sequence). The CDR3 covers 14 residues. DNA of the CDR3: TGTGCCAGCGTCTCCCCGGGGTCCACCTACGAGCAGTACTTC. Translation gives CASVSPGSTYEQYF. The entire variable domain, with the rest obtained from reference TRBV7-9 and TRBJ2-7, is as follows: DTGVSQNPRHKITKRGQNVTFRCDPISEHNRLYWYRQTLGQGPEFLTYFQNEAQLEKSRLLSDRFSAERPKGSFSTLEIQRTEQGDSAMYLCASVSPGSTYEQYFGPGTRLTVT.

The chain uses TRBV12-3 or TRBV12-4 and TRBJ2-7, with 8 bases aligning to TRBD1. V was pared by 5 bases and J by 0 bases, with 6 bases of the junction left unmatched. The CDR3 length is 15 residues. The CDR3 nucleotides are TGTGCCAGCAGTGACAGGGGAACGGGCTCCTACGAGCAGTACTTC. Its translation: CASSDRGTGSYEQYF.

This clonotype was observed a handful of times. The chain's CDR3 is CSVDARTGRPDTQYF. CDR3 nucleotides: TGCAGCGTTGATGCGAGAACAGGGCGGCCAGATACGCAGTATTTT. The gene calls are TRBV29-1 and TRBJ2-3; tentatively, D is TRBD1 (6 bases). This CDR3 spans 15 amino acids. V lost 3 bases and J lost 4, with 17 bases in between. Germline lookup yields CDR1 SQVTM and CDR2 ANQGSEA.

The chain employs TRBV25-1 and TRBJ2-1; tentative D call: TRBD1 (6 bases). The germline V gene encodes CDR1 MGHDK and CDR2 SYGVNS. The CDR3 has 15 amino acids. Trimming cost V 6 bases and J 5 bases, with 17 bases left between them. The CDR3: CASSHLPRTDNEQFF. The CDR3 DNA reads as TGTGCCAGCAGCCATCTACCGCGGACAGACAATGAGCAGTTCTTC.

The V gene is TRBV20-1, the J gene TRBJ2-4; the D gene could be TRBD1 or TRBD2 (5 bases each). The end of the DNA fits TRBJ2-7 better, so the J call may be wrong. The V gene's germline CDR1 is DFQATT and CDR2 SNEGSKA (reference sequence). The CDR3 sequence is 17 residues long. The CDR3 sequence: CSARVVNRDGLSYEQYF. CDR3 coding DNA: TGCAGTGCTAGAGTGGTAAACCGGGACGGCCTCTCCTACGAGCAGTACTTC.